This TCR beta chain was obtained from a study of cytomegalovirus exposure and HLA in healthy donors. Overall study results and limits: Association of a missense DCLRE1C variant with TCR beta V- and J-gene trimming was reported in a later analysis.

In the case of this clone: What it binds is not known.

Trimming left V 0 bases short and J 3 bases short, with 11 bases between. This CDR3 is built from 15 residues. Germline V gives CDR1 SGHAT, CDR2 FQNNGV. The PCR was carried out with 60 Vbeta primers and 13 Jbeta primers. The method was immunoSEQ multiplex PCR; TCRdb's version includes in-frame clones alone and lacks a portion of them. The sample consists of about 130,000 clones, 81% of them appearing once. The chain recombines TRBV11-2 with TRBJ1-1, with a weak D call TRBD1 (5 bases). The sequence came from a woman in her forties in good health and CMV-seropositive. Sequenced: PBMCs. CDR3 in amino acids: CASSLDRGLDTEAFF. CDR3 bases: TGTGCCAGCAGCTTAGATAGGGGTCTGGACACTGAAGCTTTCTTT.